The clone carrying this TCR beta chain showed up just once. The data are from a study of blood T cell repertoires in COVID-19. Study-level information: Nucleic acid was either cDNA or gDNA, and it came from T cells, B-cell-depleted T cells, or PBMCs.

Original methodology: Amplification with reference gene primers provided the estimates of nucleated cell counts. Only in-frame clones appear in the TCRdb table, and some are missing; sequencing was by immunoSEQ multiplex PCR. Clonal size and the V and J genes are those of that table, whereas D and trimming came from the DNA. The sample includes 490,000 or so clones, roughly 90% seen only once; the top ten take 1.5% to 2%. After removal of 5 bases from V and 7 bases from J, the junction contained 4 bases not matched to a gene. The CDR3 has 12 amino acids. The gene calls are TRBV12-3 or TRBV12-4 and TRBJ1-2; 7 nucleotides match TRBD1. This receptor was obtained from a woman in her forties who had recovered from COVID-19. Specimen: PBMCs or T cells enriched from blood (not recorded which). CDR3 coding DNA: TGTGCCAGCAGTACAGGGGCCTCTGGCTACACCTTC. This gives the protein CASSTGASGYTF.